This T cell receptor beta chain was sequenced during a study of T-cell reconstitution after alpha-beta-depleted transplantation in children. In its sample, this clonotype was seen many times. What it binds is unknown. Study-wide results and caveats: Expanded clones from the graft, numbering several hundred, reportedly supplied alpha-beta T cells about two months after transplant. TCRbeta diversity was high at day 60 in some patients (a result of surviving recipient T cells and thymic progenitors). Newly generated T cells supplied most T-cell counts and diversity one year post-transplant.

The germline gives CDR1 MNHEY, CDR2 SMNVEV (reference sequence). The J segment lost 1 base and the V segment lost 6 bases, leaving 9 bases of the junction unmatched. The CDR3 length is 17 residues. TCRbeta library construction was performed incorporating unique molecular identifiers. TCRdb analysed the PCR reads with MiXCR anew, one entry per CDR3 protein. Of nearly 200,000 distinct CDR3 sequences listed, around 5.9% were seen once; the top ten hold around 4.4%. The input for sequencing was PBMCs, taken before TCRalphabeta/CD19-depleted stem cell transplant. This clonotype was obtained from a girl younger than two with combined immunodeficiency, due to receive a stem cell transplant. The chain uses TRBV27 and TRBJ2-6; 7 bases are a match to TRBD1. The CDR3, as DNA: TGTGCCAGCAGCCGGGACAGCAGATCTTCTGGGGCCAACGTCCTGACTTTC. Amino acid sequence: CASSRDSRSSGANVLTF. Filled out from reference TRBV27 and TRBJ2-6, the complete variable domain reads EAQVTQNPRYLITVTGKKLTVTCSQNMNHEYMSWYRQDPGLGLRQIYYSMNVEVTDKGDVPEGYKVSRKEKRNFPLILESPSPNQTSLYFCASSRDSRSSGANVLTFGAGSRLTVL.